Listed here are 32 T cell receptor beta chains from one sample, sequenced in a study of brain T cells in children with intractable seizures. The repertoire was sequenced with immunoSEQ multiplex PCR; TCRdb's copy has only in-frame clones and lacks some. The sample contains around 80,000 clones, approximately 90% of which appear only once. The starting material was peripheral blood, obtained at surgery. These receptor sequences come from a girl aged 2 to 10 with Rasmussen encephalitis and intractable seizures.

CDR3 residues: CAWDSGGYNEQFF. CDR3 nucleotide sequence: TGTGCCTGGGATAGCGGGGGGTACAATGAGCAGTTCTTC. V is TRBV30 and J is TRBJ2-1; 10 bases are shared with TRBD2. Unmatched junction bases numbered 2, after V lost 5 bases and J lost 4 bases. The V gene's germline CDR1 is GTSNPN and CDR2 SVGIG (reference sequence). There are 13 residues in the CDR3.

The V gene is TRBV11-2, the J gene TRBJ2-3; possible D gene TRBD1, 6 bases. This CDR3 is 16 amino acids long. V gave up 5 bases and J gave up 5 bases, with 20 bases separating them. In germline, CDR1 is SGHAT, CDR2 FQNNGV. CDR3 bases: TGTGCCAGCAGCCGACCCACAGGGTTTGGAGGAGATACGCAGTATTTT. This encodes CASSRPTGFGGDTQYF.

Here the CDR3 DNA reads TGTGCCAGCAGTCCACTCGGGGGGGGTGAGCAGTTCTTC. Its protein product is CASSPLGGGEQFF. V and J are TRBV6-5 and TRBJ2-1, with 8 nucleotides matching TRBD2. J gave up 9 bases and V 5 bases, and 6 bases lay outside the gene matches. Germline CDR1 reads MNHEY; CDR2 reads SVGAGI. The CDR3 loop spans 13 amino acids.

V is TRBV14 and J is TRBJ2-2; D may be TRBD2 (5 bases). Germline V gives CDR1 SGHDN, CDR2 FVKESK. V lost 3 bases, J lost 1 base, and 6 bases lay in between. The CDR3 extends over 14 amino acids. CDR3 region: CASSHRGNTGELFF. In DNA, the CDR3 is TGTGCCAGCAGCCACCGGGGGAACACCGGGGAGCTGTTTTTT. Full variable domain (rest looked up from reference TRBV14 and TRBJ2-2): EAGVTQFPSHSVIEKGQTVTLRCDPISGHDNLYWYRRVMGKEIKFLLHFVKESKQDESGMPNNRFLAERTGGTYSTLKVQPAELEDSGVYFCASSHRGNTGELFFGEGSRLTVL.

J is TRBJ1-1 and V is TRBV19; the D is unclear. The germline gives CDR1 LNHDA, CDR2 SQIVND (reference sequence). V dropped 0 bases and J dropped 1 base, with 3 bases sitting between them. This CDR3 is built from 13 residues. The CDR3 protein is CASSIEANTEAFF. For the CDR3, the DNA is TGTGCCAGTAGTATAGAAGCGAACACTGAAGCTTTCTTT.

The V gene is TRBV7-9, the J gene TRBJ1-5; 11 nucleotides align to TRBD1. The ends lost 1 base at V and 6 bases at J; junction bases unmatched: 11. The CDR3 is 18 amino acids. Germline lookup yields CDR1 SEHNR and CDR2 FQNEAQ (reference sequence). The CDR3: CASSLELTGQGGGQPQHF. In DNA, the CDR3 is TGTGCCAGCAGCTTAGAACTGACGGGACAGGGGGGAGGTCAGCCCCAGCATTTT.

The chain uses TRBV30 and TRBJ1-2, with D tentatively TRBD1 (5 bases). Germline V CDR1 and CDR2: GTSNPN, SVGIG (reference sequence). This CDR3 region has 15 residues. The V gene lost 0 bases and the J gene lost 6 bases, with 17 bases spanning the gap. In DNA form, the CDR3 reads TGTGCCTGGAGTGTAATTCCAGGGACCATTGATGGCTACACCTTC. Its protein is CAWSVIPGTIDGYTF.

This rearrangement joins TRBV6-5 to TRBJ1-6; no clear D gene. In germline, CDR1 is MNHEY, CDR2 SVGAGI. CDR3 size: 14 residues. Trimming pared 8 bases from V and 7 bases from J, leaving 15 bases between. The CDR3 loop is CASAWQVSNSPLHF. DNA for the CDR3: TGTGCCAGCGCGTGGCAGGTGTCGAATTCACCCCTCCACTTT.

For the CDR3, the DNA is TGTGCCAGCAGTTTCCACACTAGCCAGGTTGAGCAGTTCTTC. Translating gives CASSFHTSQVEQFF. The rearrangement links TRBV28 to TRBJ2-1, with a tentative D call TRBD2 (6 bases). Germline CDR1 and CDR2: MDHEN and SYDVKM. Trimming stripped 3 bases from V and 9 bases from J, with 15 bases between. The CDR3 has 14 amino acids. The full variable domain, with the rest looked up from reference TRBV28 and TRBJ2-1, is DVKVTQSSRYLVKRTGEKVFLECVQDMDHENMFWYRQDPGLGLRLIYFSYDVKMKEKGDIPEGYSVSREKKERFSLILESASTNQTSMYLCASSFHTSQVEQFFGPGTRLTVL.

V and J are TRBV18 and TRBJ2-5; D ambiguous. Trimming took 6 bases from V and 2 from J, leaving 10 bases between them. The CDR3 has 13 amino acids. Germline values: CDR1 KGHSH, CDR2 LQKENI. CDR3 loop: CASSPTGQETQYF. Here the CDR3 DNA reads TGTGCCAGCTCTCCCACCGGGCAAGAGACCCAGTACTTC.

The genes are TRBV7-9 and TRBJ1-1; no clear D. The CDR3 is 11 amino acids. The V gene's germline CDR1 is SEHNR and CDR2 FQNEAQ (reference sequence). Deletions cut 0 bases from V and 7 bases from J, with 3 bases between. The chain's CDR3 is CASSLAVEAFF. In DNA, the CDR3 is TGTGCCAGCAGCTTAGCAGTTGAAGCTTTCTTT.

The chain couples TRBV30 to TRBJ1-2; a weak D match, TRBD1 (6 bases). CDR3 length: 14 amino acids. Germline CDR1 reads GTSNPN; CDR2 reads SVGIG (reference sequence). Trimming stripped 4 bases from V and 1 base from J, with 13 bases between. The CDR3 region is CAWKEDSFNYGYTF. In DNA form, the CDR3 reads TGTGCCTGGAAGGAGGACAGTTTTAACTATGGCTACACCTTC.

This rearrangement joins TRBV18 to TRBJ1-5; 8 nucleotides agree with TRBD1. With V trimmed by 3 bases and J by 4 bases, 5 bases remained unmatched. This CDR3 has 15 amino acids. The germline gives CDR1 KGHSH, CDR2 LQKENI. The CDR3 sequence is CASSPDRTGNQPQHF. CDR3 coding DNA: TGTGCCAGCTCACCGGACCGGACAGGGAATCAGCCCCAGCATTTT. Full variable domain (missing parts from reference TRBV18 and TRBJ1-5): NAGVMQNPRHLVRRRGQEARLRCSPMKGHSHVYWYRQLPEEGLKFMVYLQKENIIDESGMPKERFSAEFPKEGPSILRIQQVVRGDSAAYFCASSPDRTGNQPQHFGDGTRLSIL.

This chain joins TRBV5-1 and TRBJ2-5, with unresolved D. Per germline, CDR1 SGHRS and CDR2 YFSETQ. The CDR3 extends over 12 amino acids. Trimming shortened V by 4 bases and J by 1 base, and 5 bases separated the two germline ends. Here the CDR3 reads CASSEVQETQYF. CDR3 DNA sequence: TGCGCCAGCAGCGAGGTCCAAGAGACCCAGTACTTC.

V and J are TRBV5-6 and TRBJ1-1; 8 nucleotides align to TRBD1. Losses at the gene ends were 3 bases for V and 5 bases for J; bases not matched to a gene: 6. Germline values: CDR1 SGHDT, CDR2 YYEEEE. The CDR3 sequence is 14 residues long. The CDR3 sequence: CASSSPGTGTEAFF. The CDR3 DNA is TGTGCCAGCAGCTCGCCCGGGACAGGTACTGAAGCTTTCTTT.

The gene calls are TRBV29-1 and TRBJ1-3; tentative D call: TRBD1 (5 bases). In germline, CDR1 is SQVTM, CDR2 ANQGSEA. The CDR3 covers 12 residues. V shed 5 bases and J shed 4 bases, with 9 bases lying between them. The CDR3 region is CSVRYRGNTIYF. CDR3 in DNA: TGCAGCGTTCGCTACAGGGGAAACACCATATATTTT.

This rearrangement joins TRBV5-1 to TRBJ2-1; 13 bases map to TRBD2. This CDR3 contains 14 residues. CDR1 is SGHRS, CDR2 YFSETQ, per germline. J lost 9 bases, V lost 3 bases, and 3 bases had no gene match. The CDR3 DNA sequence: TGCGCCAGCAGCTCTGGACTAGCGGGAGCTGAGCAGTTCTTC. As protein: CASSSGLAGAEQFF.

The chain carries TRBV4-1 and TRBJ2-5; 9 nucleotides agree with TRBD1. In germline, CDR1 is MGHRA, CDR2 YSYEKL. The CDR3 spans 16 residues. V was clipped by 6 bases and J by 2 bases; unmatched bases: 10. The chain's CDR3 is CASRRGTGRFQETQYF. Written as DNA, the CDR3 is TGCGCCAGCAGACGGGGGACAGGGAGGTTTCAAGAGACCCAGTACTTC.

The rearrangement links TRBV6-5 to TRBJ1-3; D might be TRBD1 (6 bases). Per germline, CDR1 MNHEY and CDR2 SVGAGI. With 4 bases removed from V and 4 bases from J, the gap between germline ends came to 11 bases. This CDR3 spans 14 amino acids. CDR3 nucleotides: TGTGCCAGCAGTTCCGGGCAGGGGGGAAACACCATATATTTT. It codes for CASSSGQGGNTIYF.

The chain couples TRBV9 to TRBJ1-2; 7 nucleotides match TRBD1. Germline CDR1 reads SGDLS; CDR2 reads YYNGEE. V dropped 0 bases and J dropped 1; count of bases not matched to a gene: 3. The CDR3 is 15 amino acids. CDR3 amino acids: CASSVGGTVNYGYTF. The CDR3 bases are TGTGCCAGCAGCGTAGGGGGGACAGTTAACTATGGCTACACCTTC.

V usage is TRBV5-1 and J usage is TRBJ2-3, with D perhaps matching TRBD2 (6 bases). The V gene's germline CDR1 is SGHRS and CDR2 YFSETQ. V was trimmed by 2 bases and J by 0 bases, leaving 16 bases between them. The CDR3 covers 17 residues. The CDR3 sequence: CASSFGEAGPSTDTQYF. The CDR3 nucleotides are TGCGCCAGCAGCTTTGGAGAGGCGGGACCCAGCACAGATACGCAGTATTTT.

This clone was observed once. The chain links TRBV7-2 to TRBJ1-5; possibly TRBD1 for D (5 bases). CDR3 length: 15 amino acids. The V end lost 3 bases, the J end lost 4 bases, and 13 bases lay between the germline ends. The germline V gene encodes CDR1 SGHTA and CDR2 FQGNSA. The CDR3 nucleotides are TGTGCCAGCAGCTTGACCGGGACCGAAAATCAGCCCCAGCATTTT. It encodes CASSLTGTENQPQHF.

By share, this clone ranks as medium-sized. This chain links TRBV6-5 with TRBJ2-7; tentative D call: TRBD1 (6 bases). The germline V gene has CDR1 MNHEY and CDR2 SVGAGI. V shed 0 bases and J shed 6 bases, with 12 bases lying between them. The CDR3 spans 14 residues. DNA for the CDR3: TGTGCCAGCAGTTACTCGATAGGGGGAGCCGAGCAGTACTTC. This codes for CASSYSIGGAEQYF.

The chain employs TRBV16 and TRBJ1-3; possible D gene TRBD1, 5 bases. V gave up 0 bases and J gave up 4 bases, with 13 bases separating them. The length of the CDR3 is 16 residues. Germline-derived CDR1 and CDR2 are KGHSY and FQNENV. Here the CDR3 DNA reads TGTGCCAGCAGCCAATCTAGAAGGGGCGTGGGAAACACCATATATTTT. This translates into CASSQSRRGVGNTIYF.

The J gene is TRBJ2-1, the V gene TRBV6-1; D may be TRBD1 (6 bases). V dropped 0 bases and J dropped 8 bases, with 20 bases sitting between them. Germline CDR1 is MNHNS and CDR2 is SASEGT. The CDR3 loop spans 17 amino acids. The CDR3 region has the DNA TGTGCCAGCAGTGAAGCCATCCCAGGGGCAGGGGTAGATGAGCAGTTCTTC. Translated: CASSEAIPGAGVDEQFF.

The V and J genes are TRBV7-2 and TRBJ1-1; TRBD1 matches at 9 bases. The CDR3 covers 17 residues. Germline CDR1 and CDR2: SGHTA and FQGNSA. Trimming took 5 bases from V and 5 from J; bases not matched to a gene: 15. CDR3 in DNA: TGTGCCAGCAGCCAAAGAACCGGGACAGGGAGACGGACTGAAGCTTTCTTT. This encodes CASSQRTGTGRRTEAFF.

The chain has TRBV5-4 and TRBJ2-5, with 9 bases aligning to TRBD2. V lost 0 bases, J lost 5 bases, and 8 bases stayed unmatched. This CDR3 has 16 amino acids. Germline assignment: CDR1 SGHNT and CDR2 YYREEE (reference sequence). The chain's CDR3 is CASSLDGGGAYETQYF. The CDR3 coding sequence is TGTGCCAGCAGCTTGGATGGCGGGGGGGCGTATGAGACCCAGTACTTC. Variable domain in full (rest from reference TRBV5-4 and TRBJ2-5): ETGVTQSPTHLIKTRGQQVTLRCSSQSGHNTVSWYQQALGQGPQFIFQYYREEENGRGNFPPRFSGLQFPNYSSELNVNALELDDSALYLCASSLDGGGAYETQYFGPGTRLLVL.

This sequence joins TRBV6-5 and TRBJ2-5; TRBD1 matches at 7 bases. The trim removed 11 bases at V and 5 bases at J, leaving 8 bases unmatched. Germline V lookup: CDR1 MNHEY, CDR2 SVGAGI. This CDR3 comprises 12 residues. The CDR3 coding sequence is TGTGCCTGCCGACAGGGTCGGGAGACCCAGTACTTC. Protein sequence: CACRQGRETQYF.

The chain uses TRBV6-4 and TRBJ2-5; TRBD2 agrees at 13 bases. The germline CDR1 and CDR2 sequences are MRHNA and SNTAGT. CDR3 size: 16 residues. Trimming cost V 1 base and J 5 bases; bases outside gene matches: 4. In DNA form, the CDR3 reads TGTGCCAGCAGTGACTGGACTAGCGGGAGCGGGGAGACCCAGTACTTC. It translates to CASSDWTSGSGETQYF.

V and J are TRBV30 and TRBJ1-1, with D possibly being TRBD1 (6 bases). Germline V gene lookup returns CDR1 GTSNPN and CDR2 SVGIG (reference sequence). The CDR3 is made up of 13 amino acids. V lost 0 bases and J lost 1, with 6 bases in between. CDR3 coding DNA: TGTGCCTGGAGTGTACAGGGGAACACTGAAGCTTTCTTT. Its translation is CAWSVQGNTEAFF.

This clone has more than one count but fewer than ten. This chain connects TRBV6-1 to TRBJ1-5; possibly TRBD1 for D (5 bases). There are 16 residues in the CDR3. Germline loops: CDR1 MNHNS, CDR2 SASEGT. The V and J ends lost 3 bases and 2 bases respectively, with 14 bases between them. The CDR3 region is CASSDVPGRGNQPQHF. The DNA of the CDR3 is TGTGCCAGCAGTGATGTTCCAGGGAGGGGCAATCAGCCCCAGCATTTT.

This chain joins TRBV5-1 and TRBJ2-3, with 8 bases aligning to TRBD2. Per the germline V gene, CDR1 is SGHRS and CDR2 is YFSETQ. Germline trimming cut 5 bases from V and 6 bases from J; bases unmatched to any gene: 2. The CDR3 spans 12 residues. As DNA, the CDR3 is TGCGCCAGCAGTCCGGGAGGGGATACGCAGTATTTT. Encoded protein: CASSPGGDTQYF.